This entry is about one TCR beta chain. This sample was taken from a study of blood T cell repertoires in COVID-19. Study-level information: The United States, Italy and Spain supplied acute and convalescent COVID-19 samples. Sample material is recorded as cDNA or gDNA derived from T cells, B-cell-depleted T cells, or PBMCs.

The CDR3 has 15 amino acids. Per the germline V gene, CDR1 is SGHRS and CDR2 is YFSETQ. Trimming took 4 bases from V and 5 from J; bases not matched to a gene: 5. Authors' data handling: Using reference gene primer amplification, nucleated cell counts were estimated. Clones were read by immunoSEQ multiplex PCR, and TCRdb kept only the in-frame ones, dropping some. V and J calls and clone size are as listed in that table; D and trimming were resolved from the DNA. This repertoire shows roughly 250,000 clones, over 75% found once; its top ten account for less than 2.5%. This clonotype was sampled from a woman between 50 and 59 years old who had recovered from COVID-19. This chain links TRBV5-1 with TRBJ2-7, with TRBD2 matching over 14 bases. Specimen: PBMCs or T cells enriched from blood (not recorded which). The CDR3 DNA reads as TGCGCCAGCAGCCCGGGACTAGCGGGAGCCGACGAGCAGTACTTC. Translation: CASSPGLAGADEQYF.